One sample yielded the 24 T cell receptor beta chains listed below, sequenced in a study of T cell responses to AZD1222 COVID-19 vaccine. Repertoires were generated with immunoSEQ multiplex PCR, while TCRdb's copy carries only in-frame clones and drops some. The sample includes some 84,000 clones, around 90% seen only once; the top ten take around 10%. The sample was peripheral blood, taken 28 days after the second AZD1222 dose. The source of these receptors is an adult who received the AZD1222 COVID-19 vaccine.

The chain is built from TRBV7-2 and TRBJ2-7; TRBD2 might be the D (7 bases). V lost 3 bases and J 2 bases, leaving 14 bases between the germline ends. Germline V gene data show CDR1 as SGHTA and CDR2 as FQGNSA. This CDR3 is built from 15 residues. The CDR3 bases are TGTGCCAGCAGCTTTCAGTGGGGGGGCCCCTACGAGCAGTACTTC. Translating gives CASSFQWGGPYEQYF.

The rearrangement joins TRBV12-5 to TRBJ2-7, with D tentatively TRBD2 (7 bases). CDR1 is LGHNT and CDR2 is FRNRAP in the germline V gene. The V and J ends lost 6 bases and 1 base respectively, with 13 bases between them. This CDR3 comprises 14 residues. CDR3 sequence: CASGRRGGSYEQYF. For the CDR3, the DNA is TGTGCTAGTGGCCGGAGGGGGGGTTCCTACGAGCAGTACTTC.

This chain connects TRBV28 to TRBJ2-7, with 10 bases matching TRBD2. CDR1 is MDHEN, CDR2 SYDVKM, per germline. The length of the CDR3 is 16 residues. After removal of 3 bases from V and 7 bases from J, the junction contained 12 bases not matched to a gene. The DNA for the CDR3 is TGTGCCAGCAGTTTTTTTGGTAGCGGGGGGATGAGGGAGCAGTACTTC. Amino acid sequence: CASSFFGSGGMREQYF.

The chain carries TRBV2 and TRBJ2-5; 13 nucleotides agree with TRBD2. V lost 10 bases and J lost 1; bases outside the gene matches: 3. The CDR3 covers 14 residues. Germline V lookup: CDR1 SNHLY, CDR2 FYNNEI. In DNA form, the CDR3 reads TGTGCCACAGGACTAGCGGGGGCCCAAGAGACCCAGTACTTC. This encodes CATGLAGAQETQYF.

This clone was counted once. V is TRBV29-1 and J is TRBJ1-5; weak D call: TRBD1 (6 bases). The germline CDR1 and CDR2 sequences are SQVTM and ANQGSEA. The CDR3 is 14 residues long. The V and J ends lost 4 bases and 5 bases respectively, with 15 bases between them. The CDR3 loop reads CSVAVRGQDQPQHF. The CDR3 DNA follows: TGCAGCGTTGCGGTTCGGGGGCAGGATCAGCCCCAGCATTTT.

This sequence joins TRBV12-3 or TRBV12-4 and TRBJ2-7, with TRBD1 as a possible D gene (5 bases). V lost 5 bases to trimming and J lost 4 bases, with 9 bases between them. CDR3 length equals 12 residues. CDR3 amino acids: CASSTGPYEQYF. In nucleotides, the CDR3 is TGTGCCAGCAGTACAGGTCCGTACGAGCAGTACTTC.

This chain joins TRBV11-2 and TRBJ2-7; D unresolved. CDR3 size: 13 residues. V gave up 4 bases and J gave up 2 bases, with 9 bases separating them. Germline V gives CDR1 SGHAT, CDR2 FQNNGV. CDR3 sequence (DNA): TGTGCCAGCAGCTACAATGACGCCTACGAGCAGTACTTC. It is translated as CASSYNDAYEQYF.

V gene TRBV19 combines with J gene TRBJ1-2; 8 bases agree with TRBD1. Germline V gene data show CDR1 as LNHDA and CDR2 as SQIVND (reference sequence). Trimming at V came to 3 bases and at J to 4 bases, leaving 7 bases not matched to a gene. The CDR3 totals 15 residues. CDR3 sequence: CASSIYQGATYGYTF. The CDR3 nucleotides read TGTGCCAGTAGTATTTATCAGGGGGCAACCTATGGCTACACCTTC.

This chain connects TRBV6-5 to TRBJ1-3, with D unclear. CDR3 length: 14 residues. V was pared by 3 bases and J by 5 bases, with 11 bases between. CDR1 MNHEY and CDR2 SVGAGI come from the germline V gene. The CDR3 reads CASSYNSPRNTIYF. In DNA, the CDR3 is TGTGCCAGCAGTTATAACTCCCCTAGAAACACCATATATTTT.

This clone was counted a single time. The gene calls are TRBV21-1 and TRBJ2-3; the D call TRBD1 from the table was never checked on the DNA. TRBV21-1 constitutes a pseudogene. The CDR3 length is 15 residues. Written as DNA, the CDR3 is TGTGCCAGCAGCAAGGGACAGGGGCCGACAGATACGCAGTATTTT. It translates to CASSKGQGPTDTQYF.

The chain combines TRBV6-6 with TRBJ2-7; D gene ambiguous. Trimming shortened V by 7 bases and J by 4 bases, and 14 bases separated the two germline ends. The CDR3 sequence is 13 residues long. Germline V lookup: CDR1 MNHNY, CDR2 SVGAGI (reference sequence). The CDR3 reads CASTYGTEYEQYF. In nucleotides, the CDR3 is TGTGCCAGCACCTACGGTACAGAATACGAGCAGTACTTC.

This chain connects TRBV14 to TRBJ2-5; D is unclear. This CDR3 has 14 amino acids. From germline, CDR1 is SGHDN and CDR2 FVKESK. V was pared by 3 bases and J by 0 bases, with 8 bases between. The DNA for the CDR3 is TGTGCCAGCAGCCAGAGTCCAGACCAAGAGACCCAGTACTTC. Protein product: CASSQSPDQETQYF.

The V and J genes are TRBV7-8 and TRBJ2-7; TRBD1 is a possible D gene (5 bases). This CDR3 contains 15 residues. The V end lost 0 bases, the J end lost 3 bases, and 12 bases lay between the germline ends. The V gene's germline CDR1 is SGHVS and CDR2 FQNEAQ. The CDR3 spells CASSLAPGSGYEQYF. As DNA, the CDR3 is TGTGCCAGCAGCTTAGCGCCAGGGTCAGGCTACGAGCAGTACTTC.

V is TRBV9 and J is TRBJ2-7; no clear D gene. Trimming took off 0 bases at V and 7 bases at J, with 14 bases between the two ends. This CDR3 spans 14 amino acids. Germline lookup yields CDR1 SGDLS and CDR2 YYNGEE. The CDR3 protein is CASSVGAGDGEQYF. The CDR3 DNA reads TGTGCCAGCAGCGTAGGAGCAGGTGACGGAGAGCAGTACTTC.

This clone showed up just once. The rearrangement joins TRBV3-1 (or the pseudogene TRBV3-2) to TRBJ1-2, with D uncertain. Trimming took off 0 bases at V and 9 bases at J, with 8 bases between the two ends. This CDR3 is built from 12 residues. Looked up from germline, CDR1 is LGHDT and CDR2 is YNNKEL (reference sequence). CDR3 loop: CASSQDSRSYTF. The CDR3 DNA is TGTGCCAGCAGCCAAGATTCACGTAGCTACACCTTC.

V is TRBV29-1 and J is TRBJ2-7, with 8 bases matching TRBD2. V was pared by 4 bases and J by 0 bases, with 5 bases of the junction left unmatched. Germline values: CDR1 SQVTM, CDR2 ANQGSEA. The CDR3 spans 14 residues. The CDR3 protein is CSVGGTRSSYEQYF. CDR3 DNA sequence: TGCAGCGTTGGGGGGACTAGGAGCTCCTACGAGCAGTACTTC.

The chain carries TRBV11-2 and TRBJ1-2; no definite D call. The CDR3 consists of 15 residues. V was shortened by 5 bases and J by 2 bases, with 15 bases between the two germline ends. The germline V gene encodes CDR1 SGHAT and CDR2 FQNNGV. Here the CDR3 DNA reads TGTGCCAGCAGCGCCCCCCGGACTTCCAACTATGGCTACACCTTC. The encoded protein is CASSAPRTSNYGYTF.

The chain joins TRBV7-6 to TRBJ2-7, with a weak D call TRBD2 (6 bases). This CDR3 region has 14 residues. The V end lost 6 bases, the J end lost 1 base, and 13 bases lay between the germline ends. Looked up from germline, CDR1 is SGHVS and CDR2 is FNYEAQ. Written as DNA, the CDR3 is TGTGCCAGCAGTCGAGACGGGGGTTCCTACGAGCAGTACTTC. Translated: CASSRDGGSYEQYF.

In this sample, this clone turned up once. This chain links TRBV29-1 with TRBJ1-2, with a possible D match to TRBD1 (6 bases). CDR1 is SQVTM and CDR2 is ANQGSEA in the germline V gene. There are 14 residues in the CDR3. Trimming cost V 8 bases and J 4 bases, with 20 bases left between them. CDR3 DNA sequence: TGCAGCTCATCCCCGGGGGGCGCCGGCTATGGCTACACCTTC. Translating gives CSSSPGGAGYGYTF.

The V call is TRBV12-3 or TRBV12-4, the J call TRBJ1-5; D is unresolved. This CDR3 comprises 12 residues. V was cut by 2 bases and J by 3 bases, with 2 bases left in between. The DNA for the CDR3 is TGTGCCAGCAGTTTATACAATCAGCCCCAGCATTTT. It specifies CASSLYNQPQHF.

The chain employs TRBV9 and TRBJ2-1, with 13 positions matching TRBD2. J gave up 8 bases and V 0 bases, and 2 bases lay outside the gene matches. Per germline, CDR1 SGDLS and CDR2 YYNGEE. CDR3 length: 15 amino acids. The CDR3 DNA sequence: TGTGCCAGCAGCGTAGGTACTAGCGGGGGGGATGAGCAGTTCTTC. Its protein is CASSVGTSGGDEQFF.

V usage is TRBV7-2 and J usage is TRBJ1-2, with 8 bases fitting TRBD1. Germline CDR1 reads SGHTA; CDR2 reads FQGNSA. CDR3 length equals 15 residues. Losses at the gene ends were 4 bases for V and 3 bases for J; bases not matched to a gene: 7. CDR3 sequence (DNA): TGTGCCAGCAGCTCCCGACAGGGGAAACACTATGGCTACACCTTC. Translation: CASSSRQGKHYGYTF.

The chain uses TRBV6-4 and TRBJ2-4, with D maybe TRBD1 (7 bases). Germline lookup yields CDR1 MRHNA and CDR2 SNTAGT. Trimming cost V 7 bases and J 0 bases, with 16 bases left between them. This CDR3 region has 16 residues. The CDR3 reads CASKGAGGLAKNIQYF. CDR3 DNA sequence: TGTGCCAGCAAGGGGGCCGGGGGCCTAGCCAAAAACATTCAGTACTTC.

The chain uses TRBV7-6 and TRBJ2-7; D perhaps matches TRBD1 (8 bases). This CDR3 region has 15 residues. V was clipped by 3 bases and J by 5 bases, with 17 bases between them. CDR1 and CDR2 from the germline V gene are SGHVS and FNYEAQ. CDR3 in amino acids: CASSFDTGGGHEQYF. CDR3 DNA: TGTGCCAGCAGCTTTGATACAGGGGGGGGCCACGAGCAGTACTTC.